The clone carrying this T cell receptor beta chain was seen just once. The CDR3 contains 14 residues. The V and J ends lost 4 bases and 8 bases, in that order; junction bases with no gene match: 11. From germline, CDR1 is SQVTM and CDR2 ANQGSEA. This entry belongs to a study of blood T cell repertoires in COVID-19. As for the study in general: Symptom resolution, clearance, or two negative PCRs marked the recovered donors of Cohort 3. PBMCs, B-cell-depleted T cells, or T cells were the source of the cDNA or gDNA that made up the material.

Clones were read by immunoSEQ multiplex PCR, and TCRdb kept only the in-frame ones, dropping some. The sample lists approximately 210,000 clones; 87% were seen once. The clonotype was recovered from a man aged 30 to 45 in a cohort exposed to, infected with or recovered from COVID-19 (not recorded which). Sequences were obtained from PBMCs or T cells enriched from blood (not recorded which). The J gene is TRBJ2-1, the V gene TRBV29-1; 7 bases map to TRBD2. The CDR3 sequence is CSVGGGAGSDEQFF. The CDR3 DNA reads TGCAGCGTTGGGGGGGGAGCGGGATCGGATGAGCAGTTCTTC.